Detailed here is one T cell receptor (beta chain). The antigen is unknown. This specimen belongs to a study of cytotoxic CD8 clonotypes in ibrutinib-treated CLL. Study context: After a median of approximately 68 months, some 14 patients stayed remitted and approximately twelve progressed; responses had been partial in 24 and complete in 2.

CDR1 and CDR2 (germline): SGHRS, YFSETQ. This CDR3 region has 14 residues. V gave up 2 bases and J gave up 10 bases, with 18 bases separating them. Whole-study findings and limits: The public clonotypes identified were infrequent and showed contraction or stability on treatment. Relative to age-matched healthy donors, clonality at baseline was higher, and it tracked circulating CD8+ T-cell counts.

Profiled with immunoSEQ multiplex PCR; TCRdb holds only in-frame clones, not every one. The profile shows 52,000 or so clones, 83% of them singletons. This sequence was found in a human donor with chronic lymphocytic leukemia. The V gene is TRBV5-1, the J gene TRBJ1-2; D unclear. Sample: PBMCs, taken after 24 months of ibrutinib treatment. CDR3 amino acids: CASSLSGDTFNYTF. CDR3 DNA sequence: TGCGCCAGCAGCTTATCGGGAGACACATTCAACTACACCTTC.